This T cell receptor beta chain was identified during a study of Ad26.COV2.S vaccination and SARS-CoV-2 variants. At the level of the study: In the COV1001 trial, the donor was in the Ad26.COV2.S arm.

Profiled with immunoSEQ multiplex PCR; TCRdb holds only in-frame clones, not every one. The table has 360,000 or so clones, about 91% seen once. Treatment given: about 20 received Ad26.COV2.S at low or high dose, single or two shots; a few received placebo; per-sample allocation not given. Day 63 following the first vaccine or placebo injection was when the samples were taken. The clonotype was recovered from a person between 18 and 65 years old who received the Ad26.COV2.S COVID-19 vaccine or a placebo. Sequencing used peripheral blood, obtained in a trial of Ad26.COV2.S vaccine versus placebo.

The CDR3 region is CASRTPRTSGSPGGELFF. CDR3 in DNA: TGCGCCAGCAGAACACCCCGGACTAGCGGCTCACCTGGGGGGGAGCTGTTTTTT. The genes are TRBV5-1 and TRBJ2-2; TRBD2 matches at 10 bases. This CDR3 contains 18 residues. Looked up from germline, CDR1 is SGHRS and CDR2 is YFSETQ. Unmatched junction bases numbered 18, after V lost 5 bases and J lost 8 bases.